These T cell receptor beta chains were read from a single sample in a study of T cell clones after liver transplantation. Libraries were prepared by immunoSEQ multiplex PCR; TCRdb keeps only in-frame clonotypes and omits some of them. The sample has 70,000 to 80,000 clones; 90% are singletons. The material sequenced was CD4+ T cells from blood, taken before liver transplant. The receptors stem from a human donor who received a liver transplant. The CDR3 runs from the conserved cysteine through the conserved F or W. The D gene is left open where the match is weak. Clone size is given for some rows only: seen once, a few or many times, or a class if the clone is expanded.

>TRBJ2-3|TRBV2|15|NA|NA
TGTGCCAGCAGTGGCAGTGGGAGAAGCACAGATACGCAGTATTTT
CASSGSGRSTDTQYF
>TRBJ2-1|TRBV9|16|TRBD2|NA
TGTGCCAGCAGCGTAGACTTGGCGGGAGTTCTCAATGAGCAGTTCTTC
CASSVDLAGVLNEQFF
>TRBJ1-1|TRBV5-5|15|NA|NA
TGTGCCAGCAGCTTGGAGGGCCAGGGATACACTGAAGCTTTCTTT
CASSLEGQGYTEAFF
>TRBJ2-2|TRBV7-3|16|TRBD2|NA
TGTGCCAGCAGGACAACTAGCGGGAGTTCCGCCGGGGAGCTGTTTTTT
CASRTTSGSSAGELFF
>TRBJ2-6|TRBV5-6|17|NA|NA
TGTGCCAGCAGCACCCTTCCGACAGGCACTGGGGCCAACGTCCTGACTTTC
CASSTLPTGTGANVLTF
>TRBJ2-2|TRBV7-9|18|NA|NA
TGTGCCAGCAGCCGAGGGGCAGGGATACCTCGAAGCACCGGGGAGCTGTTTTTT
CASSRGAGIPRSTGELFF
>TRBJ2-1|TRBV28|14|TRBD2|few
TGTGCCAGCAACCCGGCGGGAGCTGTGAATGAGCAGTTCTTC
CASNPAGAVNEQFF
>TRBJ2-5|TRBV6-1|15|TRBD1|NA
TGTGCCAGCAGTCTGGTCGGACAGGGCACAGAGACCCAGTACTTC
CASSLVGQGTETQYF
>TRBJ2-6|TRBV19|15|TRBD1|NA
TGTGCCAGTCGACAGGGGGAAGGTGGGGCCAACGTCCTGACTTTC
CASRQGEGGANVLTF
>TRBJ2-5|TRBV7-2|14|NA|NA
TGTGCCAGCAGCTTATCCGGGCCCGATTCGGCCCAGTACTTC
CASSLSGPDSAQYF
>TRBJ2-7|TRBV4-2|16|TRBD2|NA
TGTGCCAGCAGCCGAACCGCCGGGACTAGCTCCTACGAGCAGTACTTC
CASSRTAGTSSYEQYF
>TRBJ2-7|TRBV29-1|12|NA|NA
TGCAGCGTTGACGGGGACAACTACGAGCAGTACTTC
CSVDGDNYEQYF
>TRBJ1-5|TRBV6-1|16|NA|NA
TGTGCCAGCAGTGAGCGGGGGATCAGAAAAAATCAGCCCCAGCATTTT
CASSERGIRKNQPQHF
>TRBJ2-3|TRBV28|14|TRBD1|NA
TGTGCCAGCAGTCCAGGACAGGGCACAGATACGCAGTATTTT
CASSPGQGTDTQYF
>TRBJ1-1|TRBV9|15|NA|NA
TGTGCCAGCAGCGAAACAGGGTCGGGACACACTGAAGCTTTCTTT
CASSETGSGHTEAFF
>TRBJ1-2|TRBV13|15|NA|NA
TGTGCCAGCAGCTTAGGGGAGGAAGATAACTATGGCTACACCTTC
CASSLGEEDNYGYTF
>TRBJ2-2|TRBV28|15|NA|NA
TGTGCCAGCTACGGGGACTCCAGGAACACCGGGGAGCTGTTTTTT
CASYGDSRNTGELFF
>TRBJ2-1|TRBV5-1|15|NA|NA
TGCGCCAGCAGCGGACAGTCGTGGGTAGGGAATGAGCAGTTCTTC
CASSGQSWVGNEQFF
>TRBJ2-7|TRBV11-2|15|NA|NA
TGTGCCAGCAGCTTAGATGCCGGGACCTTCTACGAGCAGTACTTC
CASSLDAGTFYEQYF
>TRBJ2-3|TRBV7-6|14|NA|once
TGTGCCAGCAGCTTAGTCACAACCACAGATACGCAGTATTTT
CASSLVTTTDTQYF
>TRBJ2-7|TRBV11-3|17|NA|NA
TGTGCCAGCAGCCCAACCCACCCGGGTCGGAAAAAAAACGAGCAGTACTTC
CASSPTHPGRKKNEQYF
>TRBJ2-7|TRBV28|13|NA|NA
TGTGCCAGCAGTGGCATAGCGAGATACGAGCAGTACTTC
CASSGIARYEQYF
>TRBJ1-5|TRBV28|15|TRBD1|NA
TGTGCCAGCAGGCGACAGGGGGGTTGGGTGGAGCCCCAGCATTTT
CASRRQGGWVEPQHF
>TRBJ2-7|TRBV6-5|15|NA|NA
TGTGCCAGCAGTTACACCCCGACTTCCACCAACGAGCAGTACTTC
CASSYTPTSTNEQYF
>TRBJ2-6|TRBV7-2|15|NA|once
TGTGCCAGCAGCTTCGCGGGGGCCGGGGCCAACGTCCTGACTTTC
CASSFAGAGANVLTF
>TRBJ2-1|TRBV5-4|16|TRBD2|NA
TGTGCCAGCAGCTTGGGAGCGGGAGGGTCCTACAATGAGCAGTTCTTC
CASSLGAGGSYNEQFF
>TRBJ2-7|TRBV2|13|NA|NA
TGTGCCAGCAGTGGTTCAGTAAACTACGAGCAGTACTTC
CASSGSVNYEQYF
>TRBJ1-2|TRBV2|13|TRBD1|NA
TGTGCCAGCATTGAAAACAGGGGCTATGGCTACACCTTC
CASIENRGYGYTF
>TRBJ2-1|TRBV6-4|15|TRBD1|NA
TGTGCCAGCAGTGAGTGGGGACAGGACTACAATGAGCAGTTCTTC
CASSEWGQDYNEQFF
>TRBJ2-5|TRBV7-2|15|TRBD2|NA
TGTGCCAGCAGCACCCCGACTAGCGGAAAAGAGACCCAGTACTTC
CASSTPTSGKETQYF
>TRBJ2-1|TRBV5-1|14|TRBD1|NA
TGCGCCAGCACCCAGGGGGAGTCCTACAATGAGCAGTTCTTC
CASTQGESYNEQFF
>TRBJ2-5|TRBV7-3|17|TRBD1|NA
TGTGCCAGCAGCCCAATCTCCGGGACAGGTTTTCAAGAGACCCAGTACTTC
CASSPISGTGFQETQYF
>TRBJ2-3|TRBV28|16|TRBD2|NA
TGTGCCAGCAGTACACTAGCGGGAGTGGTACCAGATACGCAGTATTTT
CASSTLAGVVPDTQYF
>TRBJ1-5|TRBV27|13|NA|NA
TGTGCCAGCAGTTTTCTAAGCAATCAGCCCCAGCATTTT
CASSFLSNQPQHF
>TRBJ2-7|TRBV6-4|13|NA|NA
TGTGCCAGCAGTGCTGGGGCGGGCTACGAGCAGTACTTC
CASSAGAGYEQYF
>TRBJ2-7|TRBV5-1|14|TRBD2|NA
TGCGCCAGCAGCGGGGGACTAGCTCCCAACGAGCAGTACTTC
CASSGGLAPNEQYF
>TRBJ1-2|TRBV5-8|14|NA|NA
TGTGCCAGCAGCTTGGGGGAGGCCGTGGATGGCTACACCTTC
CASSLGEAVDGYTF
>TRBJ2-1|TRBV10-3|15|NA|once
TGTGCCATCAGTGAGTCGAGGTCAGGGTACAATGAGCAGTTCTTC
CAISESRSGYNEQFF
>TRBJ2-7|TRBV7-2|14|NA|few
TGTGCCAGCAGCGCCGGTGGGGAGAGGGGCGAGCAGTACTTC
CASSAGGERGEQYF
>TRBJ1-4|TRBV28|15|TRBD1|NA
TGTGCCAGCACCTTGGACAGGGGTTCTAATGAAAAACTGTTTTTT
CASTLDRGSNEKLFF
>TRBJ2-7|TRBV7-2|15|TRBD1|few
TGTGCCAGCAGCCTACATGGACAGGGGTTGGGGGAGCAGTACTTC
CASSLHGQGLGEQYF
>TRBJ1-5|TRBV2|14|TRBD1|once
TGTGCCAGCAGCGCCGGGACAGACAATCAGCCCCAGCATTTT
CASSAGTDNQPQHF
>TRBJ1-4|TRBV6-5|16|TRBD1|NA
TGTGCCAGCAGTTACTCGGGGGACAGGGGAGGTGAAAAACTGTTTTTT
CASSYSGDRGGEKLFF
>TRBJ1-5|TRBV5-4|18|TRBD1|NA
TGTGCCAGCAGCCCAGATCATGGACAGGGGGCTTCGAATCAGCCCCAGCATTTT
CASSPDHGQGASNQPQHF
>TRBJ2-3|TRBV27|16|TRBD2|NA
TGTGCCAGCAGTCCTAAGGGAGGGAGGTTCGCAGATACGCAGTATTTT
CASSPKGGRFADTQYF
>TRBJ2-7|TRBV28|13|NA|once
TGTGCCAGCAACACCCCCACTGCCTACGAGCAGTACTTC
CASNTPTAYEQYF
>TRBJ1-1|TRBV5-1|14|NA|NA
TGCGCCAGCGGGGGGACTGGAGTAAACACTGAAGCTTTCTTT
CASGGTGVNTEAFF
>TRBJ1-1|TRBV11-2|13|NA|NA
TGTGCCAGCAGCTTAGACAGGGACGGTGAAGCTTTCTTT
CASSLDRDGEAFF
>TRBJ1-4|TRBV4-3|16|NA|NA
TGCGCCAGCAGCCAATCAGGGGATGCAACTAATGAAAAACTGTTTTTT
CASSQSGDATNEKLFF